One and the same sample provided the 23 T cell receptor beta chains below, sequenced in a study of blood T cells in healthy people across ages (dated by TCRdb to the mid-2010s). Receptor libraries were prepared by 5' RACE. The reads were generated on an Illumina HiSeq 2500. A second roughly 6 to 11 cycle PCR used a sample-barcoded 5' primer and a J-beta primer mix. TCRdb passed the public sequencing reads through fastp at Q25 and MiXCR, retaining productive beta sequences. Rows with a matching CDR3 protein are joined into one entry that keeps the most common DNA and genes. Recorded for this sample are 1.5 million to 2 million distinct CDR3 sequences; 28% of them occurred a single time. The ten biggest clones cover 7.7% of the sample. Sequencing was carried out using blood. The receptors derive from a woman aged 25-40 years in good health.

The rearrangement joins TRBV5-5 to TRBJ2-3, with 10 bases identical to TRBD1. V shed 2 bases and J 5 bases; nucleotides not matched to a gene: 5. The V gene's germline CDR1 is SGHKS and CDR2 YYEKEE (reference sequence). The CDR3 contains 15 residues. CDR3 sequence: CASSFRDRGIDTQYF. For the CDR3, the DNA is TGTGCCAGCAGCTTCCGGGACAGGGGAATAGATACGCAGTATTTT.

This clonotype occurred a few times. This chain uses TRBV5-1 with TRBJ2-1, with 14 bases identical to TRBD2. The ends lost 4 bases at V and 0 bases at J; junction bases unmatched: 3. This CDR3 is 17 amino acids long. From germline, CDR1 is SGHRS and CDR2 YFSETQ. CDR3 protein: CASSKTSGGASYNEQFF. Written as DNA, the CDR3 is TGCGCCAGCAGCAAGACTAGCGGGGGGGCCTCCTACAATGAGCAGTTCTTC.

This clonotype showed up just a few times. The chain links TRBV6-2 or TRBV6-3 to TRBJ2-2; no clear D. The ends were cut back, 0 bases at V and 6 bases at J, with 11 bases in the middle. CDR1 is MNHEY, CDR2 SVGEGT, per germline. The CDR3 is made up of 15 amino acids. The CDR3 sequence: CASSYSGFWAGELFF. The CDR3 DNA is TGTGCCAGCAGTTACTCGGGCTTTTGGGCCGGGGAGCTGTTTTTT.

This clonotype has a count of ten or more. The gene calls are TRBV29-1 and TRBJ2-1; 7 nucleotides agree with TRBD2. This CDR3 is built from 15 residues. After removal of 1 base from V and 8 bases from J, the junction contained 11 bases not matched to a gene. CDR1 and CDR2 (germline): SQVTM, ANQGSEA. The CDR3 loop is CSVEGSGSRGDEQFF. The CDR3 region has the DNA TGCAGCGTTGAAGGTAGCGGGTCTAGAGGCGATGAGCAGTTCTTC.

CDR3: CASSTSDRSGLADTQYF. CDR3 nucleotides: TGTGCCAGCAGCACCTCGGACAGGTCTGGACTAGCAGATACGCAGTATTTT. The chain carries TRBV7-9 and TRBJ2-3; the D call may be TRBD1 or TRBD2 (7 bases each). Germline CDR1 SEHNR, CDR2 FQNEAQ (reference sequence). V was pared by 5 bases and J by 4 bases, with 22 bases between. The CDR3 loop spans 17 amino acids.

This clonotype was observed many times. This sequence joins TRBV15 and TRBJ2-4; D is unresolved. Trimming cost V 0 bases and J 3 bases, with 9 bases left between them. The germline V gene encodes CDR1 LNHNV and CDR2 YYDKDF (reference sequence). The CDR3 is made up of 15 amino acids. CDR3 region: CATSREGSGKNIQYF. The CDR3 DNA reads TGTGCCACCAGCAGAGAGGGATCGGGCAAAAACATTCAGTACTTC.

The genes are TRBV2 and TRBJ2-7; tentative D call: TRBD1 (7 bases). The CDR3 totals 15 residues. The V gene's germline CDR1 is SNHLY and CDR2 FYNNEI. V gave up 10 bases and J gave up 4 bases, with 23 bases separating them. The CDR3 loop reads CANSGGTAEIYEQYF. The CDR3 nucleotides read TGTGCCAACAGCGGCGGGACAGCGGAAATTTACGAGCAGTACTTC.

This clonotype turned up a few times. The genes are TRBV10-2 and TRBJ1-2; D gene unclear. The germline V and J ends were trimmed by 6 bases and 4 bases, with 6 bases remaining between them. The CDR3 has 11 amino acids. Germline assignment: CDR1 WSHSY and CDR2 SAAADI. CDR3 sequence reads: CASRMAYGYTF. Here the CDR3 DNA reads TGCGCCAGCAGGATGGCCTATGGCTACACCTTC.

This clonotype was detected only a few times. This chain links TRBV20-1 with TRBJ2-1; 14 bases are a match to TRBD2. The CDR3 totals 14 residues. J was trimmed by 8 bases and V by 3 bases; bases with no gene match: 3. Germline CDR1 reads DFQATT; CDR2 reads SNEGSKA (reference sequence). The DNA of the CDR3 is TGCAGTGCTAGGGGGACTAGCGGGAGAGATGAGCAGTTCTTC. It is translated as CSARGTSGRDEQFF.

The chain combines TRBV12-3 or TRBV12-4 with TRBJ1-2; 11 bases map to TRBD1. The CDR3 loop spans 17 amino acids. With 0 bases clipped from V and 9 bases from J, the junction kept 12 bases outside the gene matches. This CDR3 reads CASSLARDRGLTRSYTF. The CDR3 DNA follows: TGTGCCAGCAGTTTAGCGCGGGACAGGGGGTTGACCCGGAGCTACACCTTC.

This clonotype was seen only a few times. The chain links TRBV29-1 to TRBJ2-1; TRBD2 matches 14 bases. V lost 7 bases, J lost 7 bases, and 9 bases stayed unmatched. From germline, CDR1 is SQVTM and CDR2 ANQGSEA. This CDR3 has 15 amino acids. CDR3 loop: CSAGPGTSGGNEQFF. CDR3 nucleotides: TGCAGCGCTGGGCCCGGGACTAGCGGGGGTAATGAGCAGTTCTTC.

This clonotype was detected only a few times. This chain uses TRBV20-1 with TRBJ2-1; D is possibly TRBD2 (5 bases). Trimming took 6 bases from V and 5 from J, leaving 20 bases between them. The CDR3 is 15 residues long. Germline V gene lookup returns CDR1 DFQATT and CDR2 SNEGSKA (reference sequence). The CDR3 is CSAPERRSFDNEQFF. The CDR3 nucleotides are TGCAGTGCCCCCGAGCGGAGAAGCTTCGACAATGAGCAGTTCTTC.

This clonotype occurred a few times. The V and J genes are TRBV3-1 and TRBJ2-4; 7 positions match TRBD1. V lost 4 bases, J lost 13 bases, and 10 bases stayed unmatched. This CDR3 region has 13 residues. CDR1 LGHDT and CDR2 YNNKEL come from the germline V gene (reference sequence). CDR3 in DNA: TGTGCCAGCAGCCTCCGACAGGGCCACAAGCAGTACTTC. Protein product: CASSLRQGHKQYF.

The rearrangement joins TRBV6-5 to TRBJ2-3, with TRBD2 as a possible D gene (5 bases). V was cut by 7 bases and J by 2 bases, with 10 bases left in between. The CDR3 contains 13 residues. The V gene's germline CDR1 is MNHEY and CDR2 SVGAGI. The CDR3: CASTSGDTDTQYF. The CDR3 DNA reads TGTGCCAGCACGAGCGGAGACACAGATACGCAGTATTTT.

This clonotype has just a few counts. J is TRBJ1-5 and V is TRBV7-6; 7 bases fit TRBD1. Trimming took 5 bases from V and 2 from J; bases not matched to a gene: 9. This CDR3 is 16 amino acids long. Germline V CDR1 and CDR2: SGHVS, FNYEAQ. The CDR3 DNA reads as TGTGCCAGCAGCGCACAGGGGAGTGCAGGCAATCAGCCCCAGCATTTT. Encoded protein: CASSAQGSAGNQPQHF.

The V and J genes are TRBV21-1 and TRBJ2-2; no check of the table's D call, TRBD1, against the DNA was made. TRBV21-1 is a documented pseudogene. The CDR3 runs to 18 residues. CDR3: CASRTIPGQVLNTGELFF. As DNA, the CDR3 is TGTGCCAGCAGAACTATCCCGGGACAGGTTTTGAACACCGGGGAGCTGTTTTTT.

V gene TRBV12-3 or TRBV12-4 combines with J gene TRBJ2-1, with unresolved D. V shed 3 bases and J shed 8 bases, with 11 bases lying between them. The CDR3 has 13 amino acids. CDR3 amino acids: CASSFVGWDEQFF. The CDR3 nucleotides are TGTGCCAGCAGTTTCGTAGGATGGGATGAGCAGTTCTTC.

The CDR3 protein is CASLTGTTYEQYF. The CDR3 region has the DNA TGTGCCAGCCTCACCGGGACAACCTACGAGCAGTACTTC. The gene calls are TRBV28 and TRBJ2-7, with D tentatively TRBD1 (6 bases). V lost 8 bases and J lost 2, with 13 bases in between. The CDR3 runs to 13 residues. From germline, CDR1 is MDHEN and CDR2 SYDVKM.

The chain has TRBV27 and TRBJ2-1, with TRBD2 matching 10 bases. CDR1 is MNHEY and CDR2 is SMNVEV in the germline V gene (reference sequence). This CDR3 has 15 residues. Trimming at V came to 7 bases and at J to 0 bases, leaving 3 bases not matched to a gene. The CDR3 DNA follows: TGTGCCAGCAAACGGACTAGCGGCTCCTACAATGAGCAGTTCTTC. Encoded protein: CASKRTSGSYNEQFF.

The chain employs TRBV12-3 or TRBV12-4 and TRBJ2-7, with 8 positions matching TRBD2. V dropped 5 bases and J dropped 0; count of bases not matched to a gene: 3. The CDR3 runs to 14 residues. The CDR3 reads CASSISGVSYEQYF. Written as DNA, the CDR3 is TGTGCCAGCAGTATTAGCGGGGTCTCCTACGAGCAGTACTTC.

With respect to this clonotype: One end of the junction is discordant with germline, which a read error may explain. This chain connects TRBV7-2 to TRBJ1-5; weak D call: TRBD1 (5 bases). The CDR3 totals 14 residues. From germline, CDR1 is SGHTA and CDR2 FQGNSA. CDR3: CASSSRGSNRPQHF. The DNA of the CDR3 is TGTGCCAGCAGCTCAAGGGGAAGCAATCGGCCCCAGCATTTT.

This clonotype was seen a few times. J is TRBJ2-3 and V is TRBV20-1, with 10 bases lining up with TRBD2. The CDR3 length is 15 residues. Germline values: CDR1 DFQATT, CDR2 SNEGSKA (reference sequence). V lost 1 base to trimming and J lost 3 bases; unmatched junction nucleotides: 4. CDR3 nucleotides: TGCAGTGCTAGAGGGCAACTAGCGGGGACAGATACGCAGTATTTT. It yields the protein CSARGQLAGTDTQYF.

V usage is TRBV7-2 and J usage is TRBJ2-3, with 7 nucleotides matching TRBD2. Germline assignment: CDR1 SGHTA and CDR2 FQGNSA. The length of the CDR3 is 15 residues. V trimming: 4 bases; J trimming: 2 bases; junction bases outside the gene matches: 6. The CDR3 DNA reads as TGTGCCAGCAGCTCTCTAGCGGCCCCCACAGATACGCAGTATTTT. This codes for CASSSLAAPTDTQYF. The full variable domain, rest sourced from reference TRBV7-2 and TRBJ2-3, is GAGVSQSPSNKVTEKGKDVELRCDPISGHTALYWYRQSLGQGLEFLIYFQGNSAPDKSGLPSDRFSAERTGGSVSTLTIQRTQQEDSAVYLCASSSLAAPTDTQYFGPGTRLTVL.